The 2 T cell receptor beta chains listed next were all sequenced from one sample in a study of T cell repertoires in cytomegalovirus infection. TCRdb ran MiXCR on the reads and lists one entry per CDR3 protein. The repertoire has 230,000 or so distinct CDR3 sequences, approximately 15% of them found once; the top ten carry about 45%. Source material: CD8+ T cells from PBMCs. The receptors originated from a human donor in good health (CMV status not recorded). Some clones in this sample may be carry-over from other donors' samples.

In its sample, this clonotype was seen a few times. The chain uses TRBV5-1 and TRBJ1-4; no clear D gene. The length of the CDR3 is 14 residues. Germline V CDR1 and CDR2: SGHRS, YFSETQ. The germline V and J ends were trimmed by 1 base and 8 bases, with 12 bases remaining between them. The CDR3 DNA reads TGCGCCAGCAGCTTGTCTGAACAGCTAGAAAAACTGTTTTTT. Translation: CASSLSEQLEKLFF.

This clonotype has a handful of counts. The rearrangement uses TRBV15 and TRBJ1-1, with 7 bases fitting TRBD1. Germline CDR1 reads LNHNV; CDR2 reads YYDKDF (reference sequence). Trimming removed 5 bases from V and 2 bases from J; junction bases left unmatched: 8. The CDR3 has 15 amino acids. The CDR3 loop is CATSGRTGINTEAFF. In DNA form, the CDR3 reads TGTGCCACCAGCGGGCGGACAGGAATAAACACTGAAGCTTTCTTT.